The entry below describes one T cell receptor beta chain. CDR3 length: 18 amino acids. Per germline, CDR1 MDHEN and CDR2 SYDVKM. The V end lost 7 bases, the J end lost 8 bases, and 33 bases lay between the germline ends. The data originate from a study of shared clonotypes between healthy human individuals. About the research overall: CD8 memory received one plate per donor, CD8 naive two, CD4 memory three and CD4 naive three.

200 to 250 ng DNA, 25,000 to 30,000 T cell genomes, went into each sorted-subset replicate PCR. Some clones are missing from TCRdb's copy, which holds only in-frame ones; the method was immunoSEQ multiplex PCR. The sample yields 800,000 to 950,000 clones, approximately 97% seen once. In the naive CD8 group, cells lacked CD45RO and were positively selected for CCR7, so terminally differentiated effector memory CD45RA+ cells were left out. This TCR came from a man under 40 in good health. The chain joins TRBV28 to TRBJ2-7; the D call may be TRBD1 or TRBD2 (6 bases each). The sequenced sample consisted of naive CD8+ T cells sorted from blood. The CDR3 loop is CASTRRGALPRQPGQQYF. The CDR3 DNA sequence: TGTGCCAGCACTCGAAGGGGGGCCCTACCTCGGCAACCGGGGCAGCAGTACTTC.